A selection of T cell receptor beta chains follows, all from one sample in a study of blood T cell repertoires in COVID-19. Produced via immunoSEQ multiplex PCR; TCRdb's table is partial and in-frame only. Of roughly 220,000 clones listed, around 81% were seen once; the top ten hold 6.5% to 8.5%. The sequencing sample was made of peripheral blood. These receptor sequences come from a woman older than 75 with COVID-19, enrolled during active disease. The CDR3 runs from the conserved cysteine through the conserved F or W. D genes are given only for firm matches. Size is stated for part of the rows, as once, few or many counts, or as a class when the clone is expanded.

v_call: TRBV7-3; j_call: TRBJ2-7; d_call: TRBD2; clone_size: once; cdr3_nt: TGTGCCAGCAGCTTAATTACTAGCGGAGAGGCACTCGAGCAGTACTTC; cdr3_aa: CASSLITSGEALEQYF
v_call: TRBV6-5; j_call: TRBJ2-7; d_call: NA; clone_size: NA; cdr3_nt: TGTGCCAGCAGACCAACTCGGACACACTACGAGCAGTACTTC; cdr3_aa: CASRPTRTHYEQYF
v_call: TRBV5-8; j_call: TRBJ1-2; d_call: NA; clone_size: NA; cdr3_nt: TGTGCCAGCAGCGCCCGGGGGTATGGCTACACCTTC; cdr3_aa: CASSARGYGYTF
v_call: TRBV12-5; j_call: TRBJ2-7; d_call: TRBD1; clone_size: NA; cdr3_nt: TGTGCTAGTGGTGCAGGACAGGGGGCCTCCTACGAGCAGTACTTC; cdr3_aa: CASGAGQGASYEQYF
v_call: TRBV18; j_call: TRBJ2-5; d_call: NA; clone_size: NA; cdr3_nt: TGTGCCAGCACCGCAGGGGAGACCCAGTACTTC; cdr3_aa: CASTAGETQYF
v_call: TRBV28; j_call: TRBJ2-4; d_call: NA; clone_size: NA; cdr3_nt: TGTGCCAGCAGTTTAATGGGGGCGGGTAACATTCAGTACTTC; cdr3_aa: CASSLMGAGNIQYF
v_call: TRBV7-2; j_call: TRBJ2-3; d_call: NA; clone_size: NA; cdr3_nt: TGTGCCAGCACCGTTTTGACCGGAGGAAGCGGAAGGAGCACAGATACGCAGTATTTT; cdr3_aa: CASTVLTGGSGRSTDTQYF
v_call: TRBV4-2; j_call: TRBJ2-5; d_call: TRBD2; clone_size: NA; cdr3_nt: TGTGCCAGCAGCCAAGATCTAGCGGGATGGGAGACCCAGTACTTC; cdr3_aa: CASSQDLAGWETQYF
v_call: TRBV5-1; j_call: TRBJ1-1; d_call: NA; clone_size: few; cdr3_nt: TGCGCCAGCAGCCGATCGGGAGGGACAACTGAAGCTTTCTTT; cdr3_aa: CASSRSGGTTEAFF
v_call: TRBV5-4; j_call: TRBJ2-1; d_call: NA; clone_size: NA; cdr3_nt: TGTGCCAGCAGTTTTGGCGGGAAAGGGCCCAATGAGCAGTTCTTC; cdr3_aa: CASSFGGKGPNEQFF
v_call: TRBV27; j_call: TRBJ1-1; d_call: NA; clone_size: NA; cdr3_nt: TGTGCCAGCAGTTTCGGGAACACTGAAGCTTTCTTT; cdr3_aa: CASSFGNTEAFF
v_call: TRBV5-4; j_call: TRBJ1-2; d_call: TRBD1; clone_size: few; cdr3_nt: TGTGCCAGCAGCTCCTCACAGGGGGCGACCTATGGCTACACCTTC; cdr3_aa: CASSSSQGATYGYTF
v_call: TRBV29-1; j_call: TRBJ1-1; d_call: TRBD1; clone_size: NA; cdr3_nt: TGCAGCGTTAACAGGGGGAACACTGAAGCTTTCTTT; cdr3_aa: CSVNRGNTEAFF
v_call: TRBV27; j_call: TRBJ2-1; d_call: NA; clone_size: NA; cdr3_nt: TGTGCCAGCAGTTGGGGCGGGGCCGACAATGAGCAGTTCTTC; cdr3_aa: CASSWGGADNEQFF
v_call: TRBV7-3; j_call: TRBJ2-2; d_call: NA; clone_size: NA; cdr3_nt: TGTGCCAGCAGCTTGTCTCCGAACACCGGGGAGCTGTTTTTT; cdr3_aa: CASSLSPNTGELFF
v_call: TRBV3-1/TRBV3-2; j_call: TRBJ1-3; d_call: NA; clone_size: NA; cdr3_nt: TGTGCCAGCAGCCATAAAGGGGGAGGGCCACGCGTCAATTTT; cdr3_aa: CASSHKGGGPRVNF
v_call: TRBV7-9; j_call: TRBJ1-2; d_call: NA; clone_size: few; cdr3_nt: TGTGCCAGCAGCCCCCCGTCGGGGACTAGATATGGCTACACCTTC; cdr3_aa: CASSPPSGTRYGYTF
v_call: TRBV30; j_call: TRBJ2-3; d_call: NA; clone_size: NA; cdr3_nt: TGTGCCTGGACCTGGTCGGGCACAGATACGCAGTATTTT; cdr3_aa: CAWTWSGTDTQYF
v_call: TRBV30; j_call: TRBJ1-3; d_call: NA; clone_size: few; cdr3_nt: TGTGCCTGGAGTGTAGCCCAGGGACTTGGAAACACCATATATTTT; cdr3_aa: CAWSVAQGLGNTIYF
v_call: TRBV19; j_call: TRBJ2-2; d_call: NA; clone_size: NA; cdr3_nt: TGTGCCAGTAATACGGGACTGGAGCTGTTTTTT; cdr3_aa: CASNTGLELFF
v_call: TRBV9; j_call: TRBJ1-2; d_call: NA; clone_size: NA; cdr3_nt: TGTGCCAGCAGCGTTGACCCCCTACGGGGAGGTGGCTACACCTTC; cdr3_aa: CASSVDPLRGGGYTF
v_call: TRBV7-2; j_call: TRBJ2-5; d_call: NA; clone_size: NA; cdr3_nt: TGTGCCAGCAGCTTAGACGTGACGGGGACCCAGTACTTC; cdr3_aa: CASSLDVTGTQYF
v_call: TRBV5-8; j_call: TRBJ2-7; d_call: TRBD1; clone_size: NA; cdr3_nt: TGTGCCAGCAGCTTCACCGGGACAGTGACCTACGAGCAGTACTTC; cdr3_aa: CASSFTGTVTYEQYF
v_call: TRBV6-5; j_call: TRBJ1-2; d_call: NA; clone_size: NA; cdr3_nt: TGTGCCAGCAGTAGGGAGGGGCAAGGCTACACCTTC; cdr3_aa: CASSREGQGYTF